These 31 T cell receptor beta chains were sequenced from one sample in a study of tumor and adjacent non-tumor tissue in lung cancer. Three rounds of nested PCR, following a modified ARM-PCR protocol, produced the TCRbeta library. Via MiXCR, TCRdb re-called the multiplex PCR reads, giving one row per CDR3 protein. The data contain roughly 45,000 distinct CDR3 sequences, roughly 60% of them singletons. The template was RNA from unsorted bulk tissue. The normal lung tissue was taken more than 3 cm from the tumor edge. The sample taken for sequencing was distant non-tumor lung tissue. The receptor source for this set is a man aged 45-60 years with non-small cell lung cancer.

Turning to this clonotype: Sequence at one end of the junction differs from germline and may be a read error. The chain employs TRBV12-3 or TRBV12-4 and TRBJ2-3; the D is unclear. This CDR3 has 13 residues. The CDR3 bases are TGTGCCAGCAGTTTGACAAACACAAATACGCGGTATTTT. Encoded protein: CASSLTNTNTRYF.

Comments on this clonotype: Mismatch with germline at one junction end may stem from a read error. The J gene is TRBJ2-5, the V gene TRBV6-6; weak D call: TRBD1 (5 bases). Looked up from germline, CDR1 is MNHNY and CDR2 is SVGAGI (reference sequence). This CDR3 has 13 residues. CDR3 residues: CASCRRVDETQHF. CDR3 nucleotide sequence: TGTGCCAGCTGCCGCAGGGTGGACGAGACCCAGCACTTC.

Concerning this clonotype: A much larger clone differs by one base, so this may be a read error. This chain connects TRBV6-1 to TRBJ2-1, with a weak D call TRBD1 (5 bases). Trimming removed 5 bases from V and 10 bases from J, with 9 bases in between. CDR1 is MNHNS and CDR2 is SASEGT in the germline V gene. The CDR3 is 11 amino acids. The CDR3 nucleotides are TGTGCCAGCAGTACACAGGTCGAGCAGTTCTTC. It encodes CASSTQVEQFF.

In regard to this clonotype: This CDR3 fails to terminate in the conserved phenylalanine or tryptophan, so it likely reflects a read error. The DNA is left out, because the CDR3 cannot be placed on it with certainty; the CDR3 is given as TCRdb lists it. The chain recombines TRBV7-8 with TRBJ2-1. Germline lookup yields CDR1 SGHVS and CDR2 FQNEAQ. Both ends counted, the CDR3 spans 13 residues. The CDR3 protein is CASSLASSSERFS.

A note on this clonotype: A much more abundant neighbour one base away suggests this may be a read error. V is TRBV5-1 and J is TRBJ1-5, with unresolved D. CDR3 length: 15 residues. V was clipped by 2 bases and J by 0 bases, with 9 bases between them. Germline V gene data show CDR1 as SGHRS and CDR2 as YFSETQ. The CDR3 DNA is TGCGCCAGCAGCTTTTCCAGCAGTAGCAATCAGCCCCAGCATTTT. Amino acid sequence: CASSFSSSSNQPQHF.

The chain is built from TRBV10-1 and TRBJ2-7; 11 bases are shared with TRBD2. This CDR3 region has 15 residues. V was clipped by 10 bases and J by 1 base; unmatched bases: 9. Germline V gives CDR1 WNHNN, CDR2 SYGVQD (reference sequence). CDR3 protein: CANYEVAGGSYEQYF. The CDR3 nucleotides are TGCGCCAACTATGAGGTAGCGGGAGGGTCCTACGAGCAGTACTTC.

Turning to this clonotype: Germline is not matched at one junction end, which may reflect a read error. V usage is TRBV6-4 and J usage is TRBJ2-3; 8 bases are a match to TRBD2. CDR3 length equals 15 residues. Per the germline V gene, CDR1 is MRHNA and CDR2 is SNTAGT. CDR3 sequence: CASSEGTRPHFTHYF. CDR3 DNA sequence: TGTGCCAGCAGTGAAGGGACTAGGCCCCATTTTACGCACTATTTT.

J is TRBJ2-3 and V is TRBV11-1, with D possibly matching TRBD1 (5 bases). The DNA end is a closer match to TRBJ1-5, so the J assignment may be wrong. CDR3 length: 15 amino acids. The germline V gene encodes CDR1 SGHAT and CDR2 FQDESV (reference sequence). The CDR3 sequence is CASSLLGQLVDTQHF. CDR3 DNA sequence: TGTGCCAGCAGCTTATTAGGACAACTGGTAGATACGCAGCATTTT.

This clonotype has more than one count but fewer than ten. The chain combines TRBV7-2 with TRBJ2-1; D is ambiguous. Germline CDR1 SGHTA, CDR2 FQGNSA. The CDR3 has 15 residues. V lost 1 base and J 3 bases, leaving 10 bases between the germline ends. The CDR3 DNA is TGTGCCAGCAGCTTAGGACTCCCGGTCTACAATGAGCAGTTCTTC. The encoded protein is CASSLGLPVYNEQFF.

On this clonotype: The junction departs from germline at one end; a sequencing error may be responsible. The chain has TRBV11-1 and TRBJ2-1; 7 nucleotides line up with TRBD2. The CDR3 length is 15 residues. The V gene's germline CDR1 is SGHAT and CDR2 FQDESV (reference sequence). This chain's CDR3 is CASSLDPSGHNKQFF. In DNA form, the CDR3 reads TGTGCCAGCAGCCTAGACCCTAGCGGCCACAATAAGCAGTTCTTC.

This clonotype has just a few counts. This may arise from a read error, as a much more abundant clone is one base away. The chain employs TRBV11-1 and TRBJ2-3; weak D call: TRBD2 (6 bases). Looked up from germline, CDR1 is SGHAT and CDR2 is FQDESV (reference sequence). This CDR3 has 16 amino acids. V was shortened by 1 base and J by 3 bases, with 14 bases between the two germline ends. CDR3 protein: CASSLDGTLMTDTQYF. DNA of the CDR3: TGTGCCAGCAGCTTAGATGGGACTTTGATGACAGATACGCAGTATTTT.

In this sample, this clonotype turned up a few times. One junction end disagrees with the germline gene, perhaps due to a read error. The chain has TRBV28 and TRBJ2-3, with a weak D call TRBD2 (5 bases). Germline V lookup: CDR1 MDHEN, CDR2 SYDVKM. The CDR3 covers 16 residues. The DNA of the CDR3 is TGTGCCAGCAGTTTCAGCGCGGACTCCCACTCAGATACGCGGTATTTT. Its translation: CASSFSADSHSDTRYF.

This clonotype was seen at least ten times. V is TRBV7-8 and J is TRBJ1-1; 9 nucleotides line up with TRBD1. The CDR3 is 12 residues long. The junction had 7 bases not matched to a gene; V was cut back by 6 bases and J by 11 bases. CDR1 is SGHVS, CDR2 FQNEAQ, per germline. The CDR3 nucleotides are TGTGCCAGCAGTCACGACGGGACAGGGGCTTTCTTT. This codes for CASSHDGTGAFF.

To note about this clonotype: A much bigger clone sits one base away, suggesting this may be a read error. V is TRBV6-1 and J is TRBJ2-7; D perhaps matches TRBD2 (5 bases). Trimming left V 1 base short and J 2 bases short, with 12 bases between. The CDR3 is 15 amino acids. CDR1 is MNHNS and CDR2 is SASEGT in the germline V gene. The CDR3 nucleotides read TGTGCCAGCAGTGAAGTCGGGGAAGGACCCTACGAGCAGTACTTC. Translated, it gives CASSEVGEGPYEQYF.

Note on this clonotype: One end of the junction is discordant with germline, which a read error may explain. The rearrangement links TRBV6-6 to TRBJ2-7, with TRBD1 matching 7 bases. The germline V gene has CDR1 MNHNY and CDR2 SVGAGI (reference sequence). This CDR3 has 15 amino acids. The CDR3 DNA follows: TGCGCCAGCAGTAAAGGGACAGAGGGAAAGTACGAGCAGTACTTC. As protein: CASSKGTEGKYEQYF.

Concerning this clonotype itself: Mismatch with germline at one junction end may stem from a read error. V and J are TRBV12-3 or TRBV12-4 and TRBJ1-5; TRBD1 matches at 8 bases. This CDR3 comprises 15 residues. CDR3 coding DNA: TGTGCCAGCTGTTTGTCCGCAGGGGGCGCAACGCCCCAACATTTT. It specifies CASCLSAGGATPQHF.

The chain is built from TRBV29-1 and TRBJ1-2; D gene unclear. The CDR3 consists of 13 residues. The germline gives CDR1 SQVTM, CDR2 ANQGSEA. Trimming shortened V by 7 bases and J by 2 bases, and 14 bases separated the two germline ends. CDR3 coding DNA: TGCAGCGCCTTGTCCGGGATGAACTATGGCTACACCTTC. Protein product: CSALSGMNYGYTF.

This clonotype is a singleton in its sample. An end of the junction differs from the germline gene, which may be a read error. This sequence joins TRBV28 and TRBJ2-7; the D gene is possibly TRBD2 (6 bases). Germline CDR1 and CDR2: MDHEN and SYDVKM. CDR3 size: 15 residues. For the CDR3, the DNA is TGTGACAGCAGCTGGACCCGGGACTCCCCCTACGAGCAGTACTTC. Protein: CDSSWTRDSPYEQYF.

The chain's CDR3 is CSVQTGDAEAFF. DNA for the CDR3: TGCAGCGTCCAAACAGGGGACGCTGAAGCTTTCTTT. The chain recombines TRBV29-1 with TRBJ1-1; 7 positions agree with TRBD1. Germline V gene sequence: CDR1 SQVTM, CDR2 ANQGSEA. The CDR3 covers 12 residues. The V gene end was trimmed by 6 bases and the J gene end by 6 bases; junction bases not matched to a gene: 7.

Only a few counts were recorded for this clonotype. This chain's CDR3 is CAWTPDTPPGELFF. As DNA, the CDR3 is TGTGCCTGGACCCCCGACACGCCCCCCGGGGAGCTGTTTTTT. The genes are TRBV30 and TRBJ2-2; D unresolved. From germline, CDR1 is GTSNPN and CDR2 SVGIG (reference sequence). CDR3 size: 14 residues. Trimming took off 4 bases at V and 6 bases at J, with 15 bases between the two ends. The variable domain in full, with the rest retrieved from reference TRBV30 and TRBJ2-2, is SQTIHQWPATLVQPVGSPLSLECTVEGTSNPNLYWYRQAAGRGLQLLFYSVGIGQISSEVPQNLSASRPQDRQFILSSKKLLLSDSGFYLCAWTPDTPPGELFFGEGSRLTVL.

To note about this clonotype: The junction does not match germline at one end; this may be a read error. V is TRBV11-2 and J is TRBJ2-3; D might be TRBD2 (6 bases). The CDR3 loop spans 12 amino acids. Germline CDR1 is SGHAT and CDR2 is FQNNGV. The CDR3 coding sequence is TGTACCAGCAGCTTATTGCGGGATATGCAGTATTTT. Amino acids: CTSSLLRDMQYF.

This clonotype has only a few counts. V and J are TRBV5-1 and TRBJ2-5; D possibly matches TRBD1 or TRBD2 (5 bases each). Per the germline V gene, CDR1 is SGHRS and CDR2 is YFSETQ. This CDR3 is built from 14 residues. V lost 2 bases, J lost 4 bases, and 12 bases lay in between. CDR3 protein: CASSLGTLGETQYF. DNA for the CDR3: TGCGCCAGCAGCTTAGGGACGCTGGGAGAGACCCAGTACTTC.

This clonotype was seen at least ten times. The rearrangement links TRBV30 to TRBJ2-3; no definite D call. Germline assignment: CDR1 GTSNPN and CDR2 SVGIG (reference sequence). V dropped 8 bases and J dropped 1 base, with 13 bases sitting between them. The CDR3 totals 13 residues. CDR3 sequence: CAAIPGGTDTQYF. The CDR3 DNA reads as TGTGCCGCCATACCCGGTGGCACAGATACGCAGTATTTT.

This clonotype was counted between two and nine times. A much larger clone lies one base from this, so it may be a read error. This CDR3 reads CASSLRYPEQYF. In DNA, the CDR3 is TGTGCCAGCAGCTTACGGTATCCAGAGCAGTACTTC. The chain links TRBV7-2 to TRBJ2-7; D gene uncertain. V was pared by 2 bases and J by 7 bases, with 9 bases between. CDR3 size: 12 residues. Germline assignment: CDR1 SGHTA and CDR2 FQGNSA. The variable domain in full, completed from reference TRBV7-2 and TRBJ2-7, reads GAGVSQSPSNKVTEKGKDVELRCDPISGHTALYWYRQSLGQGLEFLIYFQGNSAPDKSGLPSDRFSAERTGGSVSTLTIQRTQQEDSAVYLCASSLRYPEQYFGPGTRLTVT.

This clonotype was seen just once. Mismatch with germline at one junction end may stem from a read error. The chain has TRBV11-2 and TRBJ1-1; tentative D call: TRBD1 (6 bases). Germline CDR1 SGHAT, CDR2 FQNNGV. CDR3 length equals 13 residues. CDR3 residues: CDSSIQGYTEAFF. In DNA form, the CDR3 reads TGTGACAGCAGCATACAGGGATACACTGAAGCTTTCTTT.

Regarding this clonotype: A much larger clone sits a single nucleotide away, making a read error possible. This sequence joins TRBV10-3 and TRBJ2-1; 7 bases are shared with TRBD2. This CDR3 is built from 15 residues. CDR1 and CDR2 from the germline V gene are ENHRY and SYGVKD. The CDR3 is CAISGVGASGGEQIF. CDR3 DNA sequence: TGTGCCATCAGTGGGGTAGGGGCTAGCGGAGGTGAGCAGATCTTC.

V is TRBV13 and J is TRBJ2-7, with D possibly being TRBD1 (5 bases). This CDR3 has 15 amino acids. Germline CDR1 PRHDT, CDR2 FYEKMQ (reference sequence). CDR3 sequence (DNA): TGTACAAGCAGCTTAAAACAGGCCCCCCATTACGAGCAGTACTTC. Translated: CTSSLKQAPHYEQYF. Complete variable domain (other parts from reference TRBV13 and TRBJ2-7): AAGVIQSPRHLIKEKRETATLKCYPIPRHDTVYWYQQGPGQDPQFLISFYEKMQSDKGSIPDRFSAQQFSDYHSELNMSSLELGDSALYFCTSSLKQAPHYEQYFGPGTRLTVT.

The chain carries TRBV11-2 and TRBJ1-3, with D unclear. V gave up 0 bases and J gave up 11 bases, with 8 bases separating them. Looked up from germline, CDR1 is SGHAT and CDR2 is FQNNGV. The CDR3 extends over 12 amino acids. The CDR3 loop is CASSLEGNAIYF. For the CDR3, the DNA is TGTGCCAGCAGCTTAGAAGGCAACGCCATATATTTT.

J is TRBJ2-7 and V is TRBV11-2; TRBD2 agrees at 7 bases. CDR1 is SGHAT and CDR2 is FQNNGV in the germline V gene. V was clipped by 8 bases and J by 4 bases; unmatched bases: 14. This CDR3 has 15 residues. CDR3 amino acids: CASGLGGTRLYEQYF. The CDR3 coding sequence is TGTGCCAGCGGCCTGGGGGGGACTCGCCTGTACGAGCAGTACTTC.

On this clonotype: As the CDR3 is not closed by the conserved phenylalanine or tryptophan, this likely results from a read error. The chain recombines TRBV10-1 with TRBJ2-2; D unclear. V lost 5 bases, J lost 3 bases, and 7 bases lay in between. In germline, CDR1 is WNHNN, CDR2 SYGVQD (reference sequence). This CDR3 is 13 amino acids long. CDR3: CASSKRDTGELFI. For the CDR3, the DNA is TGCGCCAGCAGTAAACGGGACACCGGGGAGCTGTTTATT.

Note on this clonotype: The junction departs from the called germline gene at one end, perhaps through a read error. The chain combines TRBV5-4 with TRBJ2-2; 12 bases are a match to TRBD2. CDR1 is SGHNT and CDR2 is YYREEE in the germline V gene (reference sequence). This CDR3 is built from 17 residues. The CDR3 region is CASRLRLAGDNTGELFF. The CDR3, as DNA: TGTGCCAGCCGCTTGCGACTAGCGGGAGATAACACGGGGGAGCTGTTTTTT.